The TCR beta chain described here comes from a study of T cell repertoires in cytomegalovirus infection. Study-wide context: Used in the study were CMV epitopes, some recently identified and HLA-C-restricted, others well-studied and HLA-B-restricted. Based on public TCR beta signatures, there were indications of CMV infection and of a matching HLA type. General study results and limits: The cumulative frequency of public TCR beta families distinguished individuals who carried CMV together with the relevant HLA. Ex vivo, HLA-C-restricted CMV-specific TCR beta clonotypes prevailed over the rest of the response.

TCRdb analysed the reads with MiXCR anew, one entry per CDR3 protein. The data hold around 78,000 distinct CDR3 sequences, with under 30% observed a single time. Germline CDR1 and CDR2: MGHRA and YSYEKL. The CDR3 loop spans 15 amino acids. V shed 1 base, J shed 6 bases, and the junction held 8 bases outside the gene matches. Comment on this clonotype: Its target is not known.

The receptor's source is a human donor in good health (CMV status not recorded). Some clones in this sample may be carry-over from other donors' samples. The chain recombines TRBV4-1 with TRBJ2-7, with 8 bases identical to TRBD2. Source: CD8+ T cells from cultured PBMCs, taken from culture after CMV antigen stimulation. CDR3 nucleotides: TGCGCCAGCAGCCAAGTCGGGACTAGACTCCCCGAGCAGTACTTC. Translated: CASSQVGTRLPEQYF.